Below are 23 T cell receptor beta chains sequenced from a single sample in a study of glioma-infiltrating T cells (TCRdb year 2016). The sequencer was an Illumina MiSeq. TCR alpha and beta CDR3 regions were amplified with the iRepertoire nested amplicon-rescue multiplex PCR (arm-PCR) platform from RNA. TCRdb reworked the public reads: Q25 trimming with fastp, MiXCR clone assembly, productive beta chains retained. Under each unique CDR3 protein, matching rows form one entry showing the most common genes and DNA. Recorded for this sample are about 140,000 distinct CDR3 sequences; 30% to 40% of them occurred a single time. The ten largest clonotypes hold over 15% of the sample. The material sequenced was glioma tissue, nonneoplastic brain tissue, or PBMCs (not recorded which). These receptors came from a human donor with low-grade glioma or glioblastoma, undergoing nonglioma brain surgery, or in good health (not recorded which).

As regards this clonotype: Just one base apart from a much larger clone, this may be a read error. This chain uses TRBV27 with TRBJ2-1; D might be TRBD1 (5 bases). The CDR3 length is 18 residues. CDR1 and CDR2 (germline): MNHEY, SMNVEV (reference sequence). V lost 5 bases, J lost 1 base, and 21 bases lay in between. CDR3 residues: CASSPRDSGPPSYNEQFF. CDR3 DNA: TGTGCCAGCAGTCCCCGCGACAGTGGACCCCCTTCCTACAATGAGCAGTTCTTC.

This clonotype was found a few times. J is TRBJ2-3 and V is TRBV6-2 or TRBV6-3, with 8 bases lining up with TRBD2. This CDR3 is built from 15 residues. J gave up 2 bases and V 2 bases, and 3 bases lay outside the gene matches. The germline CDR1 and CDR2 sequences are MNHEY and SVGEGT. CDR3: CASSYRAGVTDTQYF. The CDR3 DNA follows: TGTGCCAGCAGTTACCGAGCGGGGGTCACAGATACGCAGTATTTT.

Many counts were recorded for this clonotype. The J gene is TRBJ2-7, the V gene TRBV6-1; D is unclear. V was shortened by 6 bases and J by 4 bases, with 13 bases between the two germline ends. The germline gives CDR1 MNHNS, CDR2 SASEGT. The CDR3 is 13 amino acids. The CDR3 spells CASSPPTLYEQYF. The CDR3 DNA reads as TGTGCCAGCAGCCCACCTACCTTATACGAGCAGTACTTC.

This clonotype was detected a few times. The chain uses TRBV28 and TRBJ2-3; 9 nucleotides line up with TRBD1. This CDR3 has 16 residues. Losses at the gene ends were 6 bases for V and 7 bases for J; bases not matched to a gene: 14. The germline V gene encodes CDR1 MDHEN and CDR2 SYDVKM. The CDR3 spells CASSNPYRGRSYTQYF. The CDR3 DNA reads TGTGCCAGCAGCAACCCCTACAGGGGGCGTTCATATACGCAGTATTTT. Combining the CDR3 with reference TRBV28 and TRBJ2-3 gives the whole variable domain DVKVTQSSRYLVKRTGEKVFLECVQDMDHENMFWYRQDPGLGLRLIYFSYDVKMKEKGDIPEGYSVSREKKERFSLILESASTNQTSMYLCASSNPYRGRSYTQYFGPGTRLTVL.

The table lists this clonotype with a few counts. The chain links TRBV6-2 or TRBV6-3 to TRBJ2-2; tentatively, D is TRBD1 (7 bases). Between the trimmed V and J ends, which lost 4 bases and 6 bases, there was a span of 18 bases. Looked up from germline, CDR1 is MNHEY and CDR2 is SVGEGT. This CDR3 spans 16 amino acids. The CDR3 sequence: CASSSTTGRSAGELFF. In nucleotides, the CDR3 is TGTGCCAGCAGTTCTACGACAGGGAGGAGCGCCGGGGAGCTGTTTTTT.

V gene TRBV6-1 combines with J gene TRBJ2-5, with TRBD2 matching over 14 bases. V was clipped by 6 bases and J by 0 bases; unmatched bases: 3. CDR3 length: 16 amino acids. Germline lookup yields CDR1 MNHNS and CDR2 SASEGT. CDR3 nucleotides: TGTGCCAGCAGCTTGGGACTAGCGGGAGACCAAGAGACCCAGTACTTC. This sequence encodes CASSLGLAGDQETQYF.

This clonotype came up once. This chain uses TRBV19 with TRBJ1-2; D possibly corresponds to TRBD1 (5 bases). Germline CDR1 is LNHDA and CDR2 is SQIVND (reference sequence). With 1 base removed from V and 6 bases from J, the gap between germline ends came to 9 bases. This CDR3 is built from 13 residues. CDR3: CASSIGQRHGYTF. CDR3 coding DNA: TGTGCCAGTAGTATAGGACAGCGACATGGCTACACCTTC.

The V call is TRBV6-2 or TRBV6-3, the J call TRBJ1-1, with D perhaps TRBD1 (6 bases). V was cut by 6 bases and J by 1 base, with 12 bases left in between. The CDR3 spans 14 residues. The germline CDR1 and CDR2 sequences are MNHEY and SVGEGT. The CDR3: CASRMGATNTEAFF. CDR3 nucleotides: TGTGCCAGCAGGATGGGGGCTACGAACACTGAAGCTTTCTTT.

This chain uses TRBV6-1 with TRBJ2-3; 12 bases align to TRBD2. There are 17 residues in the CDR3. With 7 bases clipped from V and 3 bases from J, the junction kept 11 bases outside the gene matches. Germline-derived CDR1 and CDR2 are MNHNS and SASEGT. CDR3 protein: CASTSLTSGRTTDTQYF. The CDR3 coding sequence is TGTGCCAGCACTTCACTTACTAGCGGGAGGACAACAGATACGCAGTATTTT.

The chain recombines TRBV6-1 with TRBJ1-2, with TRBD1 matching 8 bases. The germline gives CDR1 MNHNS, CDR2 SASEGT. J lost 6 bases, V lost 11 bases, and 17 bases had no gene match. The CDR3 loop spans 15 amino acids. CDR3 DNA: TGTGCCTCCCTTAGGCAGGGACAGGTGTCTGATGGCTACACCTTC. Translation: CASLRQGQVSDGYTF.

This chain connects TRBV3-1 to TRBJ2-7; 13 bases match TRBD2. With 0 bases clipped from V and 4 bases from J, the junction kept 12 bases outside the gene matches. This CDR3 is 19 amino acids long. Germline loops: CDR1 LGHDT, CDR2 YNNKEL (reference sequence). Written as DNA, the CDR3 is TGTGCCAGCAGCCAAGATCACATAACTAGCGGGAGGGCCGAGTACGAGCAGTACTTC. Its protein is CASSQDHITSGRAEYEQYF.

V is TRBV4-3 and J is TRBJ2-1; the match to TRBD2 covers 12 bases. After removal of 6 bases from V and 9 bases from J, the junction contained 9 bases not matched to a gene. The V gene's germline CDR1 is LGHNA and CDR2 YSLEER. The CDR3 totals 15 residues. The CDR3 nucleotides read TGCGCCAGCAGTCCCGGACTAGCGGGATTGAGTGAGCAGTTCTTC. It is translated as CASSPGLAGLSEQFF.

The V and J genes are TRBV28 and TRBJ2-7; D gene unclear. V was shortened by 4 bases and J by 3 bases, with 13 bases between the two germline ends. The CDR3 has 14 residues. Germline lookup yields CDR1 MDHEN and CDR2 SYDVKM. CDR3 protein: CASSWLPDGYEQYF. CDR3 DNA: TGTGCCAGCAGTTGGCTCCCCGACGGCTACGAGCAGTACTTC.

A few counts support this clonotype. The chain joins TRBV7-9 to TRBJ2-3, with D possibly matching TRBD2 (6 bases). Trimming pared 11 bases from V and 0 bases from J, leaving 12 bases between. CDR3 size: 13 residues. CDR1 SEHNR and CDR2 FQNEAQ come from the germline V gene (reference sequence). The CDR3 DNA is TGTGCCGGGGGGACCTTCAGCACAGATACGCAGTATTTT. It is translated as CAGGTFSTDTQYF.

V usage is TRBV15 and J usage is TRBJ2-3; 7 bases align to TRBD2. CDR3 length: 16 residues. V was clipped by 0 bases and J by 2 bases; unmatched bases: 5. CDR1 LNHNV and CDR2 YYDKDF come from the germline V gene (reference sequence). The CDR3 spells CATSREASGYTDTQYF. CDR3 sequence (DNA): TGTGCCACCAGCAGAGAAGCTAGCGGTTACACAGATACGCAGTATTTT.

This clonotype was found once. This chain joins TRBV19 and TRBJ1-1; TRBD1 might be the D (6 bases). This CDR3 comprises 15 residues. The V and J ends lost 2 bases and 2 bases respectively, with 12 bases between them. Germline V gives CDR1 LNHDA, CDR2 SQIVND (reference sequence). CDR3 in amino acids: CASSIFWGHNTEAFF. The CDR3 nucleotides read TGTGCCAGTAGTATATTCTGGGGACACAACACTGAAGCTTTCTTT. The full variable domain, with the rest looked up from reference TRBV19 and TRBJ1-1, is DGGITQSPKYLFRKEGQNVTLSCEQNLNHDAMYWYRQDPGQGLRLIYYSQIVNDFQKGDIAEGYSVSREKKESFPLTVTSAQKNPTAFYLCASSIFWGHNTEAFFGQGTRLTVV.

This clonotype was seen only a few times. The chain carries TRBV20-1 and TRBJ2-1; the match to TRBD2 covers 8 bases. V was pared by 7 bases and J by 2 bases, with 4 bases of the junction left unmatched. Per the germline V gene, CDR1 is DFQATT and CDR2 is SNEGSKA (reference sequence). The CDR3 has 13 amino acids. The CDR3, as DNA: TGCAGTGTCCGGGGGGGACCCTACAATGAGCAGTTCTTC. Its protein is CSVRGGPYNEQFF.

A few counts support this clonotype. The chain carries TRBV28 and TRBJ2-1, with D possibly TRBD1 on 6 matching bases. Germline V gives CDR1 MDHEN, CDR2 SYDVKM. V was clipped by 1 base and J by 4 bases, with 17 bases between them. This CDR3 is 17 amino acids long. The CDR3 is CASSLFFMGTLYNEQFF. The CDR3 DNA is TGTGCCAGCAGTTTATTCTTTATGGGGACACTGTACAATGAGCAGTTCTTC.

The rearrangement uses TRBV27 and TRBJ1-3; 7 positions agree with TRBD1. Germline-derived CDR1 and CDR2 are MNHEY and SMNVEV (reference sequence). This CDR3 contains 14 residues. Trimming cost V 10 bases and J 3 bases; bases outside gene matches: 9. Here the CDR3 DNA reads TGTGCCATCCCAGGGCAGGGGGATGGAAACACCATATATTTT. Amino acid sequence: CAIPGQGDGNTIYF.

CDR3 DNA: TGTGCCAGCACGAGGGCGGGCTCTAGCGGGAGTGTCAATGAGCAGTACTTC. It yields the protein CASTRAGSSGSVNEQYF. V usage is TRBV2 and J usage is TRBJ2-5, with TRBD2 identical over 10 bases. Germline CDR1 SNHLY, CDR2 FYNNEI. Unmatched junction bases numbered 22, after V lost 7 bases and J lost 11 bases. The CDR3 totals 17 residues.

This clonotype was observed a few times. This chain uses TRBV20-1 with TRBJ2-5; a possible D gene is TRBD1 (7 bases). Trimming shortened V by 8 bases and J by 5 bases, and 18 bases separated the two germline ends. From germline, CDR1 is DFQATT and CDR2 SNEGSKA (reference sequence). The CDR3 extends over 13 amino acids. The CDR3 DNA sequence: TGCAGTCCAAGACAGGAGGGGGCTGAGACCCAGTACTTC. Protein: CSPRQEGAETQYF.

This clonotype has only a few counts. This CDR3 is CASMMRHSDTQYF. CDR3 bases: TGTGCCAGCATGATGAGACACTCAGATACGCAGTATTTT. The chain combines TRBV2 with TRBJ2-3, with D hard to call. The germline V and J ends were trimmed by 7 bases and 4 bases, with 12 bases remaining between them. CDR1 SNHLY and CDR2 FYNNEI come from the germline V gene. This CDR3 has 13 amino acids.

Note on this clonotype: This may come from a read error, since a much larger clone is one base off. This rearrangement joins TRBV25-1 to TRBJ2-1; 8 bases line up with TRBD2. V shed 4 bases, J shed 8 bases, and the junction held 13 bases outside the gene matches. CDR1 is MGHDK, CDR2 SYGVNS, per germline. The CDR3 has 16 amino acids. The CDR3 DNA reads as TGTGCCAGCAGTGCCGGGACTATCGGGGGGGCACATGAGCAGTTCTTC. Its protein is CASSAGTIGGAHEQFF. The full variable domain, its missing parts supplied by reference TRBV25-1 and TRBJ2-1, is EADIYQTPRYLVIGTGKKITLECSQTMGHDKMYWYQQDPGMELHLIHYSYGVNSTEKGDLSSESTVSRIRTEHFPLTLESARPSHTSQYLCASSAGTIGGAHEQFFGPGTRLTVL.